What follows are 28 T cell receptor beta chains derived from one specimen sequenced in a study of T-cell reconstitution after alpha-beta-depleted transplantation in children. The authors prepared the TCRbeta library with unique molecular identifiers. Each CDR3 protein is one row after TCRdb ran MiXCR on the PCR reads. The sample consists of about 830,000 distinct CDR3 sequences, roughly 15% of them appearing once. This specimen was PBMCs, mostly from graft donor cells, taken 360 days after TCRalphabeta/CD19-depleted stem cell transplant. The receptors originated from a male patient aged 5 to 17 who had a stem cell transplant for acute lymphoblastic leukemia, so the T cells may come from the graft donor.

The rearrangement uses TRBV11-2 and TRBJ2-5; D possibly corresponds to TRBD2 (6 bases). The CDR3 extends over 15 amino acids. Deletions cut 1 base from V and 4 bases from J, with 13 bases between. Germline V gene lookup returns CDR1 SGHAT and CDR2 FQNNGV. The CDR3 region has the DNA TGTGCCAGCAGCTTAGGGGCAGGGACTGGAGAGACCCAGTACTTC. This encodes CASSLGAGTGETQYF. The variable domain in full, completed from reference TRBV11-2 and TRBJ2-5, reads EAGVAQSPRYKIIEKRQSVAFWCNPISGHATLYWYQQILGQGPKLLIQFQNNGVVDDSQLPKDRFSAERLKGVDSTLKIQPAKLEDSAVYLCASSLGAGTGETQYFGPGTRLLVL.

The gene calls are TRBV5-5 and TRBJ1-5; D remains ambiguous. The CDR3 consists of 13 residues. Trimming removed 2 bases from V and 9 bases from J, with 12 bases in between. Germline CDR1 is SGHKS and CDR2 is YYEKEE (reference sequence). DNA of the CDR3: TGTGCCAGCAGCTTTCTCAATTCGCCGCCCCAGCATTTT. Its translation is CASSFLNSPPQHF. Drawing the rest from reference TRBV5-5 and TRBJ1-5, the complete variable domain is DAGVTQSPTHLIKTRGQQVTLRCSPISGHKSVSWYQQVLGQGPQFIFQYYEKEERGRGNFPDRFSARQFPNYSSELNVNALLLGDSALYLCASSFLNSPPQHFGDGTRLSIL.

This clonotype was picked up a small number of times. CDR3 residues: CASSFASGSSYEQYF. The CDR3 bases are TGTGCCAGCAGCTTTGCTAGCGGGAGCTCCTACGAGCAGTACTTC. The chain joins TRBV11-1 to TRBJ2-7, with 10 bases fitting TRBD2. Germline CDR1 and CDR2: SGHAT and FQDESV (reference sequence). The CDR3 contains 15 residues. J lost 0 bases, V lost 3 bases, and 2 bases had no gene match.

This clonotype was seen only a few times. An end of the junction does not agree with germline; a read error may underlie this. V gene TRBV5-5 combines with J gene TRBJ2-7; D is uncertain. Germline V gives CDR1 SGHKS, CDR2 YYEKEE (reference sequence). The CDR3 is 16 residues long. CDR3 nucleotides: TGTGCCAGCAGCTTGGTACTAAGGGCAGTTTCCTCCGAGCAGTACTTC. It yields the protein CASSLVLRAVSSEQYF.

The chain combines TRBV5-4 with TRBJ2-4, with 8 bases lining up with TRBD1. Germline loops: CDR1 SGHNT, CDR2 YYREEE (reference sequence). V lost 5 bases, J lost 2 bases, and 12 bases stayed unmatched. The CDR3 totals 17 residues. CDR3 loop: CASRNIEGTGTKNIQYF. CDR3 sequence (DNA): TGTGCCAGCAGGAACATCGAAGGGACAGGCACCAAAAACATTCAGTACTTC.

CDR3 in DNA: TGCGCCAGCAGCCAAGAGGACAGCTCCTACGAGCAGTACTTC. Its translation is CASSQEDSSYEQYF. This chain joins TRBV4-1 and TRBJ2-7; maybe TRBD1 (6 bases). The ends were cut back, 0 bases at V and 0 bases at J, with 6 bases in the middle. The CDR3 is made up of 14 amino acids. Germline CDR1 MGHRA, CDR2 YSYEKL.

The table lists this clonotype with a few counts. The chain uses TRBV7-6 and TRBJ2-7; D call uncertain. The CDR3 has 12 amino acids. CDR1 SGHVS and CDR2 FNYEAQ come from the germline V gene. V lost 1 base, J lost 6 bases, and 7 bases lay in between. CDR3 region: CASSLGATEQYF. DNA for the CDR3: TGTGCCAGCAGCTTAGGAGCTACCGAGCAGTACTTC.

The chain joins TRBV7-3 to TRBJ2-2, with D maybe TRBD2 (5 bases). The CDR3 has 15 amino acids. Trimming stripped 5 bases from V and 3 bases from J, with 13 bases between. The germline V gene has CDR1 SGHTA and CDR2 FQGTGA. CDR3 DNA sequence: TGTGCCAGCAGCGCCAAACTAGGGTACACCGGGGAGCTGTTTTTT. It yields the protein CASSAKLGYTGELFF.

The chain has TRBV20-1 and TRBJ1-4, with a tentative D call TRBD1 (5 bases). The CDR3 spans 15 residues. Germline V gives CDR1 DFQATT, CDR2 SNEGSKA (reference sequence). The V end was cut by 3 bases, the J end by 5 bases, with 16 bases between. CDR3 in amino acids: CSASPFGTPNEKLFF. CDR3 DNA sequence: TGCAGTGCTAGTCCGTTCGGGACCCCGAATGAAAAACTGTTTTTT.

This sequence joins TRBV12-3 or TRBV12-4 and TRBJ2-1; D may be TRBD1 (6 bases). V gave up 6 bases and J gave up 12 bases, with 18 bases separating them. This CDR3 spans 13 amino acids. DNA of the CDR3: TGTGCCAGCAGCTCCACAGGGCCCCCGCTGCAGTTCTTC. Translation gives CASSSTGPPLQFF.

The genes are TRBV29-1 and TRBJ2-7; D is uncertain. The CDR3 is 13 residues long. Germline values: CDR1 SQVTM, CDR2 ANQGSEA. Trimming left V 7 bases short and J 0 bases short, with 13 bases between. The CDR3 loop reads CSALLRSSYEQYF. CDR3 in DNA: TGCAGCGCTTTACTGAGGAGCTCCTACGAGCAGTACTTC.

V and J are TRBV5-1 and TRBJ2-3, with 10 bases fitting TRBD2. The CDR3 length is 18 residues. The trim removed 4 bases at V and 2 bases at J, leaving 13 bases unmatched. Germline V gene data show CDR1 as SGHRS and CDR2 as YFSETQ. In nucleotides, the CDR3 is TGCGCCAGCAGCCCGTGGCTAGCGGGAGTATCGGCCACAGATACGCAGTATTTT. This encodes CASSPWLAGVSATDTQYF.

There are a few counts of this clonotype. The rearrangement joins TRBV11-2 to TRBJ1-2, with D unresolved. V was clipped by 4 bases and J by 0 bases, with 15 bases between them. Germline V lookup: CDR1 SGHAT, CDR2 FQNNGV. The CDR3 loop spans 16 amino acids. The CDR3 sequence: CASSSWAAFTNYGYTF. DNA of the CDR3: TGTGCCAGCAGCTCGTGGGCAGCCTTCACTAACTATGGCTACACCTTC.

The chain links TRBV12-3 or TRBV12-4 to TRBJ2-3, with TRBD1 matching 10 bases. Trimming took 5 bases from V and 8 from J; bases not matched to a gene: 19. The CDR3 is 18 amino acids. CDR3 nucleotides: TGTGCCAGCAGTACTCCGGACAGGGGGGATTCTGGGGGCCGTACGCAGTATTTT. This translates into CASSTPDRGDSGGRTQYF.

The V gene is TRBV30, the J gene TRBJ1-2; TRBD1 matches 9 bases. The CDR3 runs to 14 residues. Germline CDR1 is GTSNPN and CDR2 is SVGIG (reference sequence). Trimming cost V 4 bases and J 4 bases; bases outside gene matches: 7. The CDR3 coding sequence is TGTGCCTGGAATCCGACAGGGGGAGGCTATGGCTACACCTTC. Its translation is CAWNPTGGGYGYTF.

The sample holds many counts of this clonotype. This sequence joins TRBV7-3 and TRBJ2-7; 10 bases agree with TRBD1. CDR3 length equals 19 residues. V trimming: 5 bases; J trimming: 3 bases; junction bases outside the gene matches: 19. Germline loops: CDR1 SGHTA, CDR2 FQGTGA. The DNA for the CDR3 is TGTGCCAGCAGCCCCGAATCCGGGACAGGGGACTTTGATTTCTACGAGCAGTACTTC. It is translated as CASSPESGTGDFDFYEQYF. Looking up the rest from reference TRBV7-3 and TRBJ2-7 gives the full variable domain: GAGVSQTPSNKVTEKGKYVELRCDPISGHTALYWYRQSLGQGPEFLIYFQGTGAADDSGLPNDRFFAVRPEGSVSTLKIQRTERGDSAVYLCASSPESGTGDFDFYEQYFGPGTRLTVT.

The CDR3: CASSLGPGTGSYNEQFF. CDR3 DNA: TGCGCCAGCAGCTTGGGCCCTGGGACAGGGTCCTACAATGAGCAGTTCTTC. The chain couples TRBV5-1 to TRBJ2-1; TRBD1 matches 9 bases. The length of the CDR3 is 17 residues. Losses at the gene ends were 0 bases for V and 1 base for J; bases not matched to a gene: 5. Germline-derived CDR1 and CDR2 are SGHRS and YFSETQ.

The rearrangement links TRBV3-1 to TRBJ2-5; perhaps TRBD1 as D (5 bases). Looked up from germline, CDR1 is LGHDT and CDR2 is YNNKEL (reference sequence). CDR3 size: 17 residues. V lost 0 bases and J 4 bases, leaving 18 bases between the germline ends. CDR3 sequence: CASSQEYSTWGPETQYF. CDR3 sequence (DNA): TGTGCCAGCAGCCAAGAGTACAGCACCTGGGGCCCAGAGACCCAGTACTTC.

The J gene is TRBJ2-7, the V gene TRBV25-1; D may match TRBD1 or TRBD2 (5 bases each). CDR3 size: 16 residues. V was pared by 2 bases and J by 0 bases, with 14 bases between. Germline lookup yields CDR1 MGHDK and CDR2 SYGVNS. CDR3 protein: CASSELGVQGSYEQYF. CDR3 bases: TGTGCCAGCAGTGAACTGGGGGTGCAGGGCTCCTACGAGCAGTACTTC.

The chain joins TRBV7-7 to TRBJ2-2; unclear D gene. Germline V gene data show CDR1 as SSHAT and CDR2 as FNYEAQ (reference sequence). V lost 7 bases and J 0 bases, leaving 12 bases between the germline ends. This CDR3 region has 15 residues. CDR3 loop: CASTQAPSNTGELFF. CDR3 nucleotides: TGTGCCAGCACCCAAGCCCCGTCGAACACCGGGGAGCTGTTTTTT.

There are a few counts of this clonotype. The chain has TRBV18 and TRBJ1-1, with 9 nucleotides matching TRBD1. Germline V gene data show CDR1 as KGHSH and CDR2 as LQKENI. Trimming at V came to 6 bases and at J to 3 bases, leaving 5 bases not matched to a gene. The CDR3 has 14 amino acids. CDR3 amino acids: CASSRDRDYTEAFF. In nucleotides, the CDR3 is TGTGCCAGCTCGCGGGACAGGGACTACACTGAAGCTTTCTTT. Full variable domain (rest looked up from reference TRBV18 and TRBJ1-1): NAGVMQNPRHLVRRRGQEARLRCSPMKGHSHVYWYRQLPEEGLKFMVYLQKENIIDESGMPKERFSAEFPKEGPSILRIQQVVRGDSAAYFCASSRDRDYTEAFFGQGTRLTVV.

The V gene is TRBV20-1, the J gene TRBJ2-2; D may correspond to TRBD1 or TRBD2 (5 bases each). V lost 7 bases and J 2 bases, leaving 14 bases between the germline ends. The CDR3 spans 14 residues. CDR1 DFQATT and CDR2 SNEGSKA come from the germline V gene (reference sequence). The CDR3 DNA reads as TGCAGTGTTTGGTCCGGGACCAACACCGGGGAGCTGTTTTTT. Translating it yields CSVWSGTNTGELFF.

This clonotype appeared many times. V is TRBV11-1 and J is TRBJ1-1, with D perhaps matching TRBD1 (5 bases). The CDR3 is made up of 15 amino acids. Per the germline V gene, CDR1 is SGHAT and CDR2 is FQDESV (reference sequence). V lost 2 bases and J lost 1, with 11 bases in between. The CDR3 DNA is TGTGCCAGCAGCTTATCAGGGATGGGGAACACTGAAGCTTTCTTT. It yields the protein CASSLSGMGNTEAFF.

In its sample, this clonotype was seen a few times. The rearrangement links TRBV9 to TRBJ2-7; D is perhaps TRBD1 (5 bases). The CDR3 has 15 residues. CDR1 is SGDLS and CDR2 is YYNGEE in the germline V gene. Trimming cost V 1 base and J 6 bases, with 17 bases left between them. In DNA form, the CDR3 reads TGTGCCAGCAGCGTACAGCAGGGCCTGGTTGCCGAGCAGTACTTC. Amino acid sequence: CASSVQQGLVAEQYF.

In this sample, this clonotype turned up a few times. This chain links TRBV20-1 with TRBJ1-1; TRBD1 is a possible D gene (6 bases). The CDR3 extends over 15 amino acids. V lost 3 bases and J 0 bases, leaving 14 bases between the germline ends. Germline-derived CDR1 and CDR2 are DFQATT and SNEGSKA (reference sequence). The CDR3 region is CSASRGAIMNTEAFF. In DNA, the CDR3 is TGCAGTGCTAGCAGGGGTGCAATTATGAACACTGAAGCTTTCTTT.

In its sample, this clonotype was seen a few times. The CDR3 sequence: CSASFGTDTQYF. Here the CDR3 DNA reads TGCAGTGCTAGCTTCGGCACAGATACGCAGTATTTT. This sequence joins TRBV20-1 and TRBJ2-3; D unclear. CDR3 size: 12 residues. Germline-derived CDR1 and CDR2 are DFQATT and SNEGSKA (reference sequence). V lost 3 bases, J lost 1 base, and 5 bases lay in between.

A few counts support this clonotype. V usage is TRBV27 and J usage is TRBJ2-6, with 8 bases that match TRBD1. The CDR3 is made up of 17 amino acids. Germline V lookup: CDR1 MNHEY, CDR2 SMNVEV (reference sequence). With 6 bases clipped from V and 4 bases from J, the junction kept 11 bases outside the gene matches. This CDR3 is CASSPWTGSGGANVLTF. As DNA, the CDR3 is TGTGCCAGCAGCCCTTGGACAGGGTCGGGAGGGGCCAACGTCCTGACTTTC.

The chain employs TRBV12-3 or TRBV12-4 and TRBJ2-7; D call uncertain. Between the trimmed V and J ends, which lost 3 bases and 7 bases, there was a span of 16 bases. There are 14 residues in the CDR3. The CDR3 here is CASSFSSLLREQYF. The DNA of the CDR3 is TGTGCCAGCAGTTTTAGTTCCCTCCTGAGAGAGCAGTACTTC.